The rows below give T cell receptor beta chains drawn from one sample of a study of blood T cell repertoires in COVID-19. Generated by immunoSEQ multiplex PCR, the TCRdb table keeps only in-frame clones and is missing some. The repertoire holds 150,000 to 200,000 clones, roughly 88% seen once, with approximately 5.3% in the top ten. The specimen was PBMCs or T cells enriched from blood (not recorded which). All receptors derive from a man between 65 and 79 years old who had been exposed to COVID-19. Both conserved end residues are part of each CDR3. D genes are given only for firm matches. Part of the rows lack a size; the others show once, few, many or a class for expanded clones.

D gene: TRBD1; V gene: TRBV29-1; J gene: TRBJ1-1; clone size: -; CDR3 protein: CSVRQGALMYEAFF
D gene: -; V gene: TRBV6-2/TRBV6-3; J gene: TRBJ1-4; clone size: -; CDR3 protein: CASSYSGTNNEKLFF
D gene: TRBD2; V gene: TRBV4-3; J gene: TRBJ2-5; clone size: -; CDR3 protein: CASSQDRPTSGGQETQYF
D gene: -; V gene: TRBV25-1; J gene: TRBJ2-7; clone size: -; CDR3 protein: CASRGGGSYEQYF
D gene: -; V gene: TRBV7-3; J gene: TRBJ2-1; clone size: -; CDR3 protein: CASALGEEQFF
D gene: -; V gene: TRBV20-1; J gene: TRBJ1-5; clone size: -; CDR3 protein: CSASNTGRNNQPQHF
D gene: TRBD2; V gene: TRBV4-3; J gene: TRBJ2-5; clone size: -; CDR3 protein: CASSQALSRDGRSQETQYF
D gene: -; V gene: TRBV7-2; J gene: TRBJ2-7; clone size: -; CDR3 protein: CASSPQDSSYEQYF
D gene: TRBD2; V gene: TRBV19; J gene: TRBJ2-1; clone size: -; CDR3 protein: CASSPTSGRDTEQFF
D gene: TRBD2; V gene: TRBV6-2/TRBV6-3; J gene: TRBJ2-7; clone size: -; CDR3 protein: CASRYVSGRNEQYF
D gene: -; V gene: TRBV19; J gene: TRBJ2-1; clone size: -; CDR3 protein: CASSGGLGAGQIHSSYNEQFF
D gene: -; V gene: TRBV2; J gene: TRBJ2-3; clone size: -; CDR3 protein: CASRYTDTQYF
D gene: -; V gene: TRBV3-1/TRBV3-2; J gene: TRBJ1-5; clone size: -; CDR3 protein: CASSQAAEQPQHF
D gene: -; V gene: TRBV7-2; J gene: TRBJ1-2; clone size: once; CDR3 protein: CASSFPGFDYGYTF
D gene: -; V gene: TRBV7-2; J gene: TRBJ1-5; clone size: -; CDR3 protein: CASSFSPGSNQPQHF
D gene: -; V gene: TRBV28; J gene: TRBJ1-4; clone size: -; CDR3 protein: CASSRGEKLFF
D gene: -; V gene: TRBV7-2; J gene: TRBJ2-7; clone size: -; CDR3 protein: CASCLGVGTTYEQYF
D gene: -; V gene: TRBV29-1; J gene: TRBJ1-2; clone size: -; CDR3 protein: CSVEKGVSGYTF
D gene: TRBD1; V gene: TRBV19; J gene: TRBJ1-6; clone size: -; CDR3 protein: CASSLYGQGGSPLHF
D gene: TRBD1; V gene: TRBV7-9; J gene: TRBJ2-2; clone size: -; CDR3 protein: CASSPLSGTALGELFF
D gene: -; V gene: TRBV10-3; J gene: TRBJ1-1; clone size: -; CDR3 protein: CAISANPGQQTEAFF
D gene: -; V gene: TRBV19; J gene: TRBJ2-1; clone size: -; CDR3 protein: CASSPGPIGEQFF
D gene: TRBD1; V gene: TRBV11-2; J gene: TRBJ1-3; clone size: -; CDR3 protein: CASSDGTGLTGNTIYF
D gene: -; V gene: TRBV6-5; J gene: TRBJ1-1; clone size: once; CDR3 protein: CASSSYMNTEAFF
D gene: -; V gene: TRBV14; J gene: TRBJ1-1; clone size: -; CDR3 protein: CASSQFGTGFDTEAFF
D gene: TRBD1; V gene: TRBV10-3; J gene: TRBJ2-7; clone size: -; CDR3 protein: CATMGQGYEQYF
D gene: -; V gene: TRBV14; J gene: TRBJ2-5; clone size: once; CDR3 protein: CASSSETGGKTQYF
D gene: -; V gene: TRBV3-1/TRBV3-2; J gene: TRBJ1-6; clone size: -; CDR3 protein: CASSQRGGSPLHF
D gene: TRBD1; V gene: TRBV9; J gene: TRBJ2-2; clone size: -; CDR3 protein: CASSVGDRHTGELFF
D gene: -; V gene: TRBV4-3; J gene: TRBJ2-1; clone size: -; CDR3 protein: CASSQIVGGEQFF
D gene: TRBD1; V gene: TRBV29-1; J gene: TRBJ2-3; clone size: once; CDR3 protein: CSVDSGTGADTQYF
D gene: TRBD1; V gene: TRBV5-4; J gene: TRBJ1-2; clone size: once; CDR3 protein: CASSPGTGNGYTF
D gene: -; V gene: TRBV4-1; J gene: TRBJ2-2; clone size: few; CDR3 protein: CASSRIPTGLNTGELFF
D gene: -; V gene: TRBV2; J gene: TRBJ2-5; clone size: -; CDR3 protein: CASSVTGRGETQYF
D gene: -; V gene: TRBV5-1; J gene: TRBJ2-1; clone size: -; CDR3 protein: CASSLVGGNRDEQFF
D gene: TRBD1; V gene: TRBV11-2; J gene: TRBJ1-2; clone size: -; CDR3 protein: CASSPIVRDRRASDYGYTF
D gene: TRBD2; V gene: TRBV27; J gene: TRBJ2-7; clone size: few; CDR3 protein: CASSQRAGLRYEQYF
D gene: -; V gene: TRBV7-2; J gene: TRBJ1-1; clone size: -; CDR3 protein: CASSLRQGWVNEAFF
D gene: TRBD1; V gene: TRBV7-9; J gene: TRBJ1-1; clone size: -; CDR3 protein: CASSSRTGRNTEAFF
D gene: -; V gene: TRBV6-4; J gene: TRBJ1-2; clone size: -; CDR3 protein: CASSFREQWNYGYTF
D gene: TRBD1; V gene: TRBV6-5; J gene: TRBJ2-3; clone size: -; CDR3 protein: CASSQGEALTDTQYF